This T cell receptor (beta chain) comes out of a study of vaccination effects on CD4 cells after COVID-19. Background on the study: Sample donation by two convalescent patients took place 16 days and one week before vaccination.

To note about this clone: The antigen remains undetermined.

TCRdb's copy holds only in-frame clones and misses some; the assay was immunoSEQ multiplex PCR. The sample lists 42,000 or so clones, roughly 80% occurring once. General observations from the study: Both infection-induced and vaccine-induced clones contracted markedly at late post-vaccination timepoints.

Before any sequencing was done, the ViraFEST assay used viral peptide pools to expand antigen-specific CD4+ T cells. Researchers isolated CD4+ T cells once roughly nine days of culture had elapsed. The person had a PCR-confirmed SARS-CoV-2 infection during March to December 2020. The culture medium for two million PBMC per well included roughly 10 IU/ml IL-2 and around 10 ug/ml peptides. It was on days 3 and 7 that half the medium was replaced with IL-2 medium. Sequencing was performed on CD4+ T cells from PBMCs cultured with a peptide pool, taken before COVID-19 vaccination. The receptor was isolated from a human donor who had a prior SARS-CoV-2 infection.

CDR3 coding DNA: TGTGCCAGTACCCCCCCCGGGACTAGCGGGAATTCTGAGCAGTTCTTC. Translated: CASTPPGTSGNSEQFF. The rearrangement links TRBV19 to TRBJ2-1; 13 nucleotides agree with TRBD2. Germline-derived CDR1 and CDR2 are LNHDA and SQIVND (reference sequence). The CDR3 spans 16 residues. V shed 7 bases and J 9 bases; nucleotides not matched to a gene: 12. Looking up the rest from reference TRBV19 and TRBJ2-1 gives the full variable domain: DGGITQSPKYLFRKEGQNVTLSCEQNLNHDAMYWYRQDPGQGLRLIYYSQIVNDFQKGDIAEGYSVSREKKESFPLTVTSAQKNPTAFYLCASTPPGTSGNSEQFFGPGTRLTVL.